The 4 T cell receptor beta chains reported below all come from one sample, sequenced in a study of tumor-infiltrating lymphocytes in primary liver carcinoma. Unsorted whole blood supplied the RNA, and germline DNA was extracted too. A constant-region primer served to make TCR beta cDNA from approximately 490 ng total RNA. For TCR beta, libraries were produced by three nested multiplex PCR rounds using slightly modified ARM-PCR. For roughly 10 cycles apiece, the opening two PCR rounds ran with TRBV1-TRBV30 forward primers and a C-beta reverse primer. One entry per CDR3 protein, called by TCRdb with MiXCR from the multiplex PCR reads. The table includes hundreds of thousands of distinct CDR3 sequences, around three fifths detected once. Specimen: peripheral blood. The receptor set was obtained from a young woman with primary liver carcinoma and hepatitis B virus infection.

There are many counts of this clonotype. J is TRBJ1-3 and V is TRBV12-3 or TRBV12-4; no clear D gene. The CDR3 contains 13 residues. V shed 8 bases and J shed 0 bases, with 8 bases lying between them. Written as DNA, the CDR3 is TGTGCCAGCCAGCGCAACTCTGGAAACACCATATATTTT. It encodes CASQRNSGNTIYF.

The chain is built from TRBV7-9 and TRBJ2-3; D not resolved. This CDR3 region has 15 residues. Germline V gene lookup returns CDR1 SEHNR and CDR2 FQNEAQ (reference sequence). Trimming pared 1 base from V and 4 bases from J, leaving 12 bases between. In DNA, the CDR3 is TGTGCCAGCAGCTTAGAGGGCAGGTCAGCAGATACGCAGTATTTT. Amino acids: CASSLEGRSADTQYF.

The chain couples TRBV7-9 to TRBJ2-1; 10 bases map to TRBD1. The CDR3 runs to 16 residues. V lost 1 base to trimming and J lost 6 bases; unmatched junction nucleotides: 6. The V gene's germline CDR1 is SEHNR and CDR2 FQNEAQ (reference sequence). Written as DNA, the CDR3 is TGTGCCAGCAGCTTAGTCCGGGACAGGGGATCCAATGAGCAGTTCTTC. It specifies CASSLVRDRGSNEQFF.

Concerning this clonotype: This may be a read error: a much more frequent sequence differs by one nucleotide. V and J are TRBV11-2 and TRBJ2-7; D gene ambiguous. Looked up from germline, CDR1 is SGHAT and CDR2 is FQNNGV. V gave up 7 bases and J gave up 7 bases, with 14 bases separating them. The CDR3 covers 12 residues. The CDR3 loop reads CASNPARLEQYF. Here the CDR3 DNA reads TGTGCCAGCAACCCGGCCCGGTTGGAGCAGTACTTC.